This T cell receptor beta chain emerged from a study of human thymus T cells. Comment on this clone: Its antigen is not known.

Resections from corrective heart surgery provided thymus tissue. Findings and limits, study-wide: Thymic TCR repertoires of unrelated people reportedly overlapped highly. Thymic as well as blood repertoires seemed to favor certain V and J genes unevenly.

Produced via immunoSEQ multiplex PCR; TCRdb's table is partial and in-frame only. Among under 150,000 clones listed, about 94% were seen once. The CDR3 runs to 16 residues. From germline, CDR1 is SGHDN and CDR2 FVKESK. V was pared by 0 bases and J by 2 bases, with 13 bases between. Sample: thymus tissue. The receptor's source is a boy in the first two years of life with a congenital heart defect but otherwise immunologically healthy. This chain connects TRBV14 to TRBJ1-2; a possible D gene is TRBD1 (5 bases). For the CDR3, the DNA is TGTGCCAGCAGCCAAGATAGGACGGGGCCAAACTATGGCTACACCTTC. This gives the protein CASSQDRTGPNYGYTF. Looking up the rest from reference TRBV14 and TRBJ1-2 gives the full variable domain: EAGVTQFPSHSVIEKGQTVTLRCDPISGHDNLYWYRRVMGKEIKFLLHFVKESKQDESGMPNNRFLAERTGGTYSTLKVQPAELEDSGVYFCASSQDRTGPNYGYTFGSGTRLTVV.